A single sample is the source of the 17 T cell receptor beta chains below, sequenced in a study of T cells in Graves' hyperthyroidism and ophthalmopathy. Amplified TCR beta CDR3 regions derived from RNA transcripts. In the first-round RT-PCR of the TCR CDR3, the HTBI primer set was used. TCRdb analysed the multiplex PCR reads with MiXCR anew, one entry per CDR3 protein. The table includes about 360,000 distinct CDR3 sequences, roughly an eighth detected once. Sequenced sample: blood. The receptor source for this set is a woman aged 18 to 35 with Graves' hyperthyroidism.

This clonotype has just a few counts. The chain joins TRBV29-1 to TRBJ1-4; D is undetermined. V lost 6 bases and J lost 8, with 13 bases in between. CDR1 and CDR2 from the germline V gene are SQVTM and ANQGSEA. The CDR3 loop spans 12 amino acids. The CDR3 protein is CSVSPSGEKLFF. DNA for the CDR3: TGCAGCGTGAGCCCCTCCGGGGAAAAACTGTTTTTT.

This clonotype came up many times. This rearrangement joins TRBV29-1 to TRBJ2-7; TRBD2 is a possible D gene (6 bases). Germline CDR1 SQVTM, CDR2 ANQGSEA. The V end was cut by 4 bases, the J end by 3 bases, with 19 bases between. The CDR3 contains 15 residues. The CDR3: CSVVRWGRSSYEQYF. In DNA form, the CDR3 reads TGCAGCGTTGTACGGTGGGGGAGGTCTAGCTACGAGCAGTACTTC.

This clonotype was counted only a few times. V and J are TRBV6-5 and TRBJ1-5, with D perhaps matching TRBD1 (5 bases). The V end was cut by 5 bases, the J end by 0 bases, with 23 bases between. The CDR3 runs to 19 residues. Germline CDR1 is MNHEY and CDR2 is SVGAGI. CDR3 DNA: TGTGCCAGCAGTACTCCCTCCTCTCAGGGATTCTATAGCAATCAGCCCCAGCATTTT. Translating it yields CASSTPSSQGFYSNQPQHF.

In its sample, this clonotype was seen many times. The V and J genes are TRBV20-1 and TRBJ2-7; D is undetermined. Germline V CDR1 and CDR2: DFQATT, SNEGSKA (reference sequence). The CDR3 contains 10 residues. The V end lost 3 bases, the J end lost 5 bases, and 5 bases lay between the germline ends. CDR3 DNA: TGCAGTGCTAGGGGTGACGAGCAGTACTTC. Translation gives CSARGDEQYF.

A word on this clonotype: This clone may be a read error of a much larger clone one base away. This chain uses TRBV5-1 with TRBJ2-2, with a possible D match to TRBD1 (6 bases). Germline loops: CDR1 SGHRS, CDR2 YFSETQ. The CDR3 sequence is 15 residues long. This CDR3 is CASGFQQGNTGELFF. The DNA for the CDR3 is TGCGCCAGCGGCTTCCAACAGGGGAACACCGGGGAGCTGTTTTTT.

This clonotype showed up just a few times. V gene TRBV4-1 combines with J gene TRBJ2-7; perhaps TRBD2 as D (6 bases). The CDR3 totals 14 residues. Between the trimmed V and J ends, which lost 0 bases and 3 bases, there was a span of 9 bases. Germline V lookup: CDR1 MGHRA, CDR2 YSYEKL. CDR3 protein: CASSQEWTNYEQYF. The CDR3, as DNA: TGCGCCAGCAGCCAAGAATGGACTAACTACGAGCAGTACTTC.

The V gene is TRBV20-1, the J gene TRBJ2-7; TRBD2 matches at 7 bases. Germline V CDR1 and CDR2: DFQATT, SNEGSKA (reference sequence). Unmatched junction bases numbered 10, after V lost 1 base and J lost 1 base. The length of the CDR3 is 16 residues. The CDR3 DNA reads as TGCAGTGCTAGAGGGGGGGGTGGGGGAGGGTCCTACGAGCAGTACTTC. It yields the protein CSARGGGGGGSYEQYF.

This clonotype was seen ten or more times. V usage is TRBV28 and J usage is TRBJ2-2, with D uncertain. This CDR3 spans 12 amino acids. Trimming left V 5 bases short and J 7 bases short, with 8 bases between. Germline values: CDR1 MDHEN, CDR2 SYDVKM. CDR3: CASSPGVGELFF. Written as DNA, the CDR3 is TGTGCCAGCAGTCCTGGAGTCGGGGAGCTGTTTTTT.

This clonotype was seen ten or more times. The chain joins TRBV12-3 or TRBV12-4 to TRBJ1-2, with unresolved D. The CDR3 runs 13 residues. V shed 5 bases and J shed 9 bases, with 16 bases lying between them. The CDR3 spells CASSPPGVPRYTF. The CDR3 DNA reads TGTGCCAGCAGTCCACCGGGCGTACCCCGCTACACCTTC.

In its sample, this clonotype was seen many times. The chain carries TRBV11-3 and TRBJ2-1; 9 bases are a match to TRBD2. Germline lookup yields CDR1 SGHNT and CDR2 YENEEA. V shed 5 bases, J shed 8 bases, and the junction held 16 bases outside the gene matches. The CDR3 covers 17 residues. CDR3 in amino acids: CASSQVSAGGPVDEQFF. The CDR3 DNA is TGTGCCAGCAGCCAGGTTAGCGCGGGAGGGCCTGTGGATGAGCAGTTCTTC.

J is TRBJ1-2 and V is TRBV5-6; possible D gene TRBD1, 5 bases. Germline lookup yields CDR1 SGHDT and CDR2 YYEEEE. Trimming took 0 bases from V and 4 from J, leaving 13 bases between them. CDR3 size: 15 residues. Here the CDR3 DNA reads TGTGCCAGCAGCTTGGAGGGGAGCGGAGGCTATGGCTACACCTTC. Its protein is CASSLEGSGGYGYTF. Using reference TRBV5-6 and TRBJ1-2 for the parts outside the CDR3, the full variable domain is DAGVTQSPTHLIKTRGQQVTLRCSPKSGHDTVSWYQQALGQGPQFIFQYYEEEERQRGNFPDRFSGHQFPNYSSELNVNALLLGDSALYLCASSLEGSGGYGYTFGSGTRLTVV.

Ten or more counts support this clonotype. J is TRBJ1-2 and V is TRBV30; 8 nucleotides align to TRBD1. CDR3 length equals 16 residues. V shed 0 bases and J 5 bases; nucleotides not matched to a gene: 11. CDR1 and CDR2 from the germline V gene are GTSNPN and SVGIG (reference sequence). CDR3 DNA sequence: TGTGCCTGGAGTGTGGGCAGGGGGCGCGCGTTGTATGGCTACACCTTC. Protein sequence: CAWSVGRGRALYGYTF.

As concerns this clonotype: This may arise from a read error, as a much more abundant clone is one base away. This chain connects TRBV25-1 to TRBJ2-7; tentatively, D is TRBD1 (5 bases). The CDR3 length is 14 residues. Per germline, CDR1 MGHDK and CDR2 SYGVNS. CDR3: CAGSGAGPSYEQYF. The CDR3 DNA reads TGTGCCGGCAGTGGGGCAGGACCTTCCTACGAGCAGTACTTC.

The table lists this clonotype with many counts. The gene calls are TRBV30 and TRBJ2-2; D unresolved. CDR3 length equals 17 residues. CDR1 and CDR2 from the germline V gene are GTSNPN and SVGIG (reference sequence). V dropped 2 bases and J dropped 5 bases, with 21 bases sitting between them. The CDR3: CAWSSSGTALGTGELFF. The CDR3 DNA sequence: TGTGCCTGGAGTTCTTCCGGAACCGCCCTTGGGACCGGGGAGCTGTTTTTT.

This clonotype has at least ten counts. The V and J genes are TRBV12-3 or TRBV12-4 and TRBJ2-1, with 12 bases fitting TRBD2. The V gene end was trimmed by 1 base and the J gene end by 7 bases; junction bases not matched to a gene: 5. The CDR3 consists of 16 residues. This CDR3 is CASSLGLAGVRNEQFF. The CDR3 coding sequence is TGTGCCAGCAGTTTAGGACTAGCGGGAGTTCGGAATGAGCAGTTCTTC.

This clonotype was counted at least ten times. The chain is built from TRBV3-1 and TRBJ1-1; no clear D. The CDR3 extends over 13 amino acids. From germline, CDR1 is LGHDT and CDR2 YNNKEL (reference sequence). V was cut by 2 bases and J by 7 bases, with 11 bases left in between. CDR3 coding DNA: TGTGCCAGCAGCCAATTATCGAGAGATGAAGCTTTCTTT. Its translation is CASSQLSRDEAFF.

The chain is built from TRBV5-8 and TRBJ2-7; 10 bases agree with TRBD1. Germline CDR1 and CDR2: SGHTS and YDEGEE. J lost 5 bases, V lost 0 bases, and 2 bases had no gene match. The CDR3 runs to 14 residues. CDR3 sequence: CASSLGQGAHEQYF. Here the CDR3 DNA reads TGTGCCAGCAGCTTGGGACAGGGGGCCCACGAGCAGTACTTC.